Described below is a single T cell receptor (beta chain) sequence and its context. Germline trimming cut 6 bases from V and 2 bases from J; bases unmatched to any gene: 4. Germline V gene sequence: CDR1 SNHLY, CDR2 FYNNEI. CDR3 length: 15 amino acids. The data are from a study of shared clonotypes between healthy human individuals. The repertoire was sequenced with immunoSEQ multiplex PCR; TCRdb's copy has only in-frame clones and lacks some. The sample lists about 1.1 million clones, 70% to 85% occurring once. This receptor was taken from a young man in good health. Some clones in this sample may be carry-over from other donors' samples. V is TRBV2 and J is TRBJ2-2, with 9 bases matching TRBD1. The sequenced sample consisted of memory CD4+ T cells from PBMCs. Stated subset: CD45RA-negative fraction. The CDR3 nucleotides are TGTGCCAGCAGCTGGGACAGGGTAAACACCGGGGAGCTGTTTTTT. Amino acids: CASSWDRVNTGELFF.